This T cell receptor beta chain derives from a study of cytomegalovirus exposure and HLA in healthy donors. Trimming stripped 3 bases from V and 6 bases from J, with 20 bases between. The CDR3 has 16 amino acids. CDR1 is MNHEY and CDR2 is SMNVEV in the germline V gene (reference sequence). Data came from immunoSEQ multiplex PCR; TCRdb stores just in-frame clones and leaves some out. This sample has approximately 120,000 clones, with around 94% found just once. The receptor was isolated from a woman under 30 in good health and CMV-seronegative. The sequencing sample was made of PBMCs. The chain has TRBV27 and TRBJ1-1; tentatively, D is TRBD1 (5 bases). In DNA form, the CDR3 reads TGTGCCAGCAGTTTGGTCGCTAAGGGGCCCTACCCTGAAGCTTTCTTT. Translated, it gives CASSLVAKGPYPEAFF.